This TCR beta chain was sequenced during a study of blood T cell repertoires in COVID-19. Overall study: The United States, Italy and Spain were the sources of the acute and convalescent COVID-19 samples.

Sequencing used immunoSEQ multiplex PCR; TCRdb keeps in-frame clones, though not all of them. The table lists some 130,000 clones, approximately 88% of them singletons, with around 10% in the top ten. This CDR3 is built from 17 residues. V lost 5 bases to trimming and J lost 1 base; unmatched junction nucleotides: 9. Germline values: CDR1 SGHRS, CDR2 YFSETQ. The chain links TRBV5-1 to TRBJ2-1; TRBD2 matches 10 bases. This clonotype originated in a man in his fifties or sixties with acute or convalescent COVID-19. The sample taken for sequencing was peripheral blood. As DNA, the CDR3 is TGCGCCAGCAGACCCCCTAGCGGGAGTCTGTCCTACAATGAGCAGTTCTTC. Amino acid sequence: CASRPPSGSLSYNEQFF.